What follows are 11 T cell receptor beta chains derived from one specimen sequenced in a study of early T cells in non-severe SARS-CoV-2 infection. One entry per CDR3 protein, called by TCRdb with MiXCR from the 5' RACE reads. The table lists around 82,000 distinct CDR3 sequences, roughly 15% of them singletons. Sequenced input: whole blood. Receptors originate from an adult who was a healthcare worker with PCR-confirmed SARS-CoV-2 infection or an uninfected control (not recorded which).

In its sample, this clonotype was seen many times. The rearrangement links TRBV5-1 to TRBJ1-2, with a tentative D call TRBD1 (6 bases). CDR1 and CDR2 from the germline V gene are SGHRS and YFSETQ. The CDR3 runs 13 residues. V lost 1 base and J lost 6, with 10 bases in between. The CDR3 spells CASSLTNRDGYTF. CDR3 sequence (DNA): TGCGCCAGCAGCTTGACAAACAGGGATGGCTACACCTTC.

V is TRBV12-3 or TRBV12-4 and J is TRBJ2-3; weak D call: TRBD2 (6 bases). This CDR3 comprises 16 residues. Trimming left V 6 bases short and J 1 base short, with 17 bases between. The CDR3 DNA is TGTGCCAGCAGCGGGACCGGGCGCGGGGGCACAGATACGCAGTATTTT. This sequence encodes CASSGTGRGGTDTQYF.

The chain employs TRBV7-9 and TRBJ2-7, with D maybe TRBD2 (6 bases). This CDR3 has 19 amino acids. V was trimmed by 5 bases and J by 5 bases, leaving 31 bases between them. Germline assignment: CDR1 SEHNR and CDR2 FQNEAQ (reference sequence). The CDR3 protein is CASSKGNIPSEGGLHEQYV. The CDR3 nucleotides read TGTGCCAGCAGCAAAGGGAACATTCCTAGCGAAGGCGGGTTGCACGAGCAGTACGTC.

The rearrangement uses TRBV27 and TRBJ2-1, with TRBD1 matching 11 bases. CDR1 and CDR2 (germline): MNHEY, SMNVEV (reference sequence). The CDR3 runs 19 residues. The ends lost 6 bases at V and 2 bases at J; junction bases unmatched: 15. In DNA form, the CDR3 reads TGTGCCAGCAGCCCACTCCCCAGGACAGGGGGCCAGACCTACAATGAGCAGTTCTTC. Translating it yields CASSPLPRTGGQTYNEQFF.

In its sample, this clonotype was seen a few times. This sequence joins TRBV5-6 and TRBJ1-2; D is uncertain. This CDR3 is built from 13 residues. In germline, CDR1 is SGHDT, CDR2 YYEEEE. With 1 base removed from V and 7 bases from J, the gap between germline ends came to 11 bases. The CDR3, as DNA: TGTGCCAGCAGCTTGAAGTATAGGAGTGGCTACACCTTC. Amino acids: CASSLKYRSGYTF.

The chain joins TRBV6-6 to TRBJ1-2; TRBD1 agrees at 7 bases. The junction had 2 bases not matched to a gene; V was cut back by 2 bases and J by 5 bases. Germline CDR1 MNHNY, CDR2 SVGAGI (reference sequence). The CDR3 has 13 amino acids. CDR3 coding DNA: TGTGCCAGCAGTTACGGGACAGTTTATGGCTACACCTTC. Translated: CASSYGTVYGYTF.

The sample holds a few counts of this clonotype. J is TRBJ2-3 and V is TRBV5-5, with D tentatively TRBD2 (6 bases). The germline CDR1 and CDR2 sequences are SGHKS and YYEKEE (reference sequence). The V gene lost 6 bases and the J gene lost 2 bases, with 19 bases spanning the gap. This CDR3 contains 16 residues. CDR3 region: CASTISDAGLTDTQYF. In nucleotides, the CDR3 is TGTGCCAGCACCATTAGCGACGCGGGGCTCACAGATACGCAGTATTTT. The full variable domain, its missing parts supplied by reference TRBV5-5 and TRBJ2-3, is DAGVTQSPTHLIKTRGQQVTLRCSPISGHKSVSWYQQVLGQGPQFIFQYYEKEERGRGNFPDRFSARQFPNYSSELNVNALLLGDSALYLCASTISDAGLTDTQYFGPGTRLTVL.

In its sample, this clonotype was seen a few times. This chain joins TRBV12-3 or TRBV12-4 and TRBJ2-3; 12 bases map to TRBD2. The CDR3 runs to 15 residues. Trimming cost V 7 bases and J 8 bases; bases outside gene matches: 10. The CDR3 region is CASNPTSGGIGTQYF. The CDR3 bases are TGTGCCAGCAATCCGACTAGCGGGGGCATAGGTACGCAGTATTTT.

This clonotype has a handful of counts. The rearrangement joins TRBV18 to TRBJ2-3; the D gene is possibly TRBD1 (5 bases). The V gene lost 1 base and the J gene lost 0 bases, with 17 bases spanning the gap. Germline values: CDR1 KGHSH, CDR2 LQKENI. CDR3 length: 18 amino acids. This CDR3 is CASSPRGDRSPSTDTQYF. CDR3 bases: TGTGCCAGCTCACCACGGGGTGACAGATCTCCTAGCACAGATACGCAGTATTTT.

This clonotype occurred a few times. The V and J genes are TRBV12-3 or TRBV12-4 and TRBJ1-4; D is unclear. This CDR3 comprises 14 residues. Deletions cut 3 bases from V and 0 bases from J, with 5 bases between. The CDR3 loop is CASSFDPTNEKLFF. CDR3 bases: TGTGCCAGCAGTTTCGACCCAACTAATGAAAAACTGTTTTTT.

The chain employs TRBV24-1 and TRBJ2-7; 9 positions agree with TRBD1. The germline V gene has CDR1 KGHDR and CDR2 SFDVKD. After removal of 0 bases from V and 2 bases from J, the junction contained 4 bases not matched to a gene. The CDR3 length is 16 residues. This CDR3 reads CATSDLRTGGTYEQYV. The CDR3 DNA is TGTGCCACCAGTGATTTGCGAACAGGGGGCACCTACGAGCAGTACGTC.